The rows below give T cell receptor beta chains drawn from one sample of a study of T-cell reconstitution after alpha-beta-depleted transplantation in children. MiXCR, run by TCRdb on the PCR reads, gives a single entry per CDR3 protein. The table includes a few thousand distinct CDR3 sequences, about 28% detected once. Material: PBMCs, mostly from graft donor cells, obtained 60 days after TCRalphabeta/CD19-depleted stem cell transplant. These receptors were obtained from a male patient aged 2-9 years who had a stem cell transplant for acute lymphoblastic leukemia, so the T cells may come from the graft donor. Both conserved end residues are part of each CDR3. D genes are given only for firm matches. Clone sizes are given selectively: once, few, many, or a class where the clone is expanded.

v_call: TRBV12-3/TRBV12-4; j_call: TRBJ2-5; clone_size: .; d_call: .; cdr3_nt: TGTGCCAGCAGTTTGAGTCAGAAAGAGACCCAGTACTTC; cdr3_aa: CASSLSQKETQYF
v_call: TRBV4-3; j_call: TRBJ1-1; clone_size: .; d_call: TRBD1; cdr3_nt: TGCGCCAGCAGCCAAAGGGGACAGGGGTTACTGGGCACTGAAGCTTTCTTT; cdr3_aa: CASSQRGQGLLGTEAFF
v_call: TRBV20-1; j_call: TRBJ2-1; clone_size: once; d_call: .; cdr3_nt: TGCAGTGCTAGAGCCCCGTTTGGCGATGAGCAGTTCTTC; cdr3_aa: CSARAPFGDEQFF
v_call: TRBV5-8; j_call: TRBJ2-3; clone_size: few; d_call: .; cdr3_nt: TGTGCCAGCAGCTATCTGAGGGGGGTCACAGATACGCAGTATTTT; cdr3_aa: CASSYLRGVTDTQYF
v_call: TRBV2; j_call: TRBJ2-5; clone_size: medium-sized; d_call: .; cdr3_nt: TGTGCCAGCAGTCAGGAGACCCAGTACTTC; cdr3_aa: CASSQETQYF
v_call: TRBV3-1; j_call: TRBJ2-5; clone_size: .; d_call: TRBD2; cdr3_nt: TGTGCCACCTCCCAACTCACGAGGACTAGCGGCAAAGAGACCCAGTACTTC; cdr3_aa: CATSQLTRTSGKETQYF
v_call: TRBV7-9; j_call: TRBJ2-3; clone_size: many; d_call: .; cdr3_nt: TGTGCCAGCACCGGGAGGGGGCCGGGCGATACGCAGTATTTT; cdr3_aa: CASTGRGPGDTQYF
v_call: TRBV5-1; j_call: TRBJ1-4; clone_size: many; d_call: TRBD1; cdr3_nt: TGCGCCAGCAGCCCGGACAGGGGTGGAAATGAAAAACTGTTTTTT; cdr3_aa: CASSPDRGGNEKLFF
v_call: TRBV7-9; j_call: TRBJ1-4; clone_size: many; d_call: TRBD1; cdr3_nt: TGTGCCAGCAGCCCCCCGGGACAGGGGGAGGACGAAAAACTGTTTTTT; cdr3_aa: CASSPPGQGEDEKLFF
v_call: TRBV19; j_call: TRBJ1-1; clone_size: many; d_call: TRBD1; cdr3_nt: TGTGCCAGTAGAACAGGGGATGAAAACACTGAAGCTTTCTTT; cdr3_aa: CASRTGDENTEAFF
v_call: TRBV11-3; j_call: TRBJ2-3; clone_size: many; d_call: .; cdr3_nt: TGTGCCAGCAGCTTAGGGGTTACTAGCACAGATACGCAGTATTTT; cdr3_aa: CASSLGVTSTDTQYF
v_call: TRBV5-1; j_call: TRBJ2-1; clone_size: many; d_call: .; cdr3_nt: TGCGCCAGCAGCTTATCGCTACAGTCCTACAATGAGCAGTTCTTC; cdr3_aa: CASSLSLQSYNEQFF
v_call: TRBV7-9; j_call: TRBJ2-1; clone_size: many; d_call: .; cdr3_nt: TGTGCCAGCAGCTTAGCAGCTAGCTACAATGAGCAGTTCTTC; cdr3_aa: CASSLAASYNEQFF
v_call: TRBV7-9; j_call: TRBJ1-1; clone_size: many; d_call: .; cdr3_nt: TGTGCCAGCAGCTTAGCCCCTTCGAAGGGTGAAGCTTTCTTT; cdr3_aa: CASSLAPSKGEAFF
v_call: TRBV27; j_call: TRBJ2-7; clone_size: many; d_call: .; cdr3_nt: TGTGCCAGCAGTTTAAGTATCGAGTCTCGGAGCGAGCAGTACTTC; cdr3_aa: CASSLSIESRSEQYF
v_call: TRBV6-1; j_call: TRBJ2-1; clone_size: .; d_call: TRBD1; cdr3_nt: TGTGCCAGCAGGTCCGGGACAGACCCCTACAATGAGCAGTTCTTT; cdr3_aa: CASRSGTDPYNEQFF
v_call: TRBV4-1; j_call: TRBJ2-5; clone_size: many; d_call: .; cdr3_nt: TGCGCCAGCAGCCAAGACGGAATAGTGGCAGAGACCCAGTACTTC; cdr3_aa: CASSQDGIVAETQYF
v_call: TRBV5-1; j_call: TRBJ1-2; clone_size: medium-sized; d_call: TRBD1; cdr3_nt: TGCGCCAGACTAAGACAGGGGGCGCATGGCTACACCTTC; cdr3_aa: CARLRQGAHGYTF
v_call: TRBV10-2; j_call: TRBJ2-7; clone_size: many; d_call: .; cdr3_nt: TGCGCCAGCAGTGAGCTAAGTCCTATAGACGAGCAGTACTTC; cdr3_aa: CASSELSPIDEQYF
v_call: TRBV6-2/TRBV6-3; j_call: TRBJ2-7; clone_size: .; d_call: .; cdr3_nt: TGTGCCAGCAGACCGGCAGGGGTCGCCTACGAGCAGTACTTC; cdr3_aa: CASRPAGVAYEQYF
v_call: TRBV12-5; j_call: TRBJ1-1; clone_size: .; d_call: .; cdr3_nt: TGTGCCTCCACCCAATATGGTGGGATGAACACTGAAGCTTTCTTT; cdr3_aa: CASTQYGGMNTEAFF
v_call: TRBV20-1; j_call: TRBJ2-3; clone_size: few; d_call: TRBD2; cdr3_nt: TGCAGTGCTAGTATTAGCGGGGAATTCACAGATACGCAGTATTTT; cdr3_aa: CSASISGEFTDTQYF
v_call: TRBV3-1; j_call: TRBJ2-7; clone_size: medium-sized; d_call: TRBD2; cdr3_nt: TGTGCCAGTCGACTAGCGGGCACCTACGAGCAGTACTTC; cdr3_aa: CASRLAGTYEQYF
v_call: TRBV5-1; j_call: TRBJ2-1; clone_size: many; d_call: .; cdr3_nt: TGCGCCAGCAGCCACGGACCCTCAGCGCGGAATGAGCAGTTCTTC; cdr3_aa: CASSHGPSARNEQFF
v_call: TRBV12-3/TRBV12-4; j_call: TRBJ1-2; clone_size: many; d_call: .; cdr3_nt: TGTGCCAGCAGTTCGGGGGCGCGAGGCTACACCTTC; cdr3_aa: CASSSGARGYTF
v_call: TRBV7-9; j_call: TRBJ2-3; clone_size: many; d_call: TRBD1; cdr3_nt: TGTGCCAGCAGGTCCGGGACAGGGACAGATACGCAGTATTTT; cdr3_aa: CASRSGTGTDTQYF
v_call: TRBV12-3/TRBV12-4; j_call: TRBJ2-1; clone_size: few; d_call: TRBD2; cdr3_nt: TGTGCCTTCTGTTTTAGCGGGAGCTCCTACAATGAGCAGTTCTTC; cdr3_aa: CAFCFSGSSYNEQFF
v_call: TRBV7-9; j_call: TRBJ1-3; clone_size: many; d_call: .; cdr3_nt: TGTGCCAGCAGCCTTGACTCTGGAAACACCATATATTTT; cdr3_aa: CASSLDSGNTIYF
v_call: TRBV7-9; j_call: TRBJ1-5; clone_size: .; d_call: TRBD1; cdr3_nt: TGTGCCAGCAGCTTAGCCGGGACAGGGGAGAGCAATCAGCCCCAGCATTTT; cdr3_aa: CASSLAGTGESNQPQHF
v_call: TRBV7-2; j_call: TRBJ1-2; clone_size: many; d_call: TRBD1; cdr3_nt: TGTGCCAGCAGCGCAGGGGGAAGGCCCTATGGCTACACCTTC; cdr3_aa: CASSAGGRPYGYTF
v_call: TRBV20-1; j_call: TRBJ2-5; clone_size: .; d_call: .; cdr3_nt: TGCAGTGCTAGAGATTACGGGAAAGAGACCCAGTACTTC; cdr3_aa: CSARDYGKETQYF
v_call: TRBV19; j_call: TRBJ1-2; clone_size: .; d_call: .; cdr3_nt: TGTGCCAGTAGTATACCCGTGCGTGGCTACACCTTC; cdr3_aa: CASSIPVRGYTF
v_call: TRBV7-9; j_call: TRBJ1-2; clone_size: many; d_call: .; cdr3_nt: TGTGCCAGCAGCTTACTCGGGCAGAACTATGGCTACACCTTC; cdr3_aa: CASSLLGQNYGYTF
v_call: TRBV7-8; j_call: TRBJ1-5; clone_size: many; d_call: .; cdr3_nt: TGTGCCAGCAGCTTCGGGGATCCCAATCAGCCCCAGCATTTT; cdr3_aa: CASSFGDPNQPQHF
v_call: TRBV9; j_call: TRBJ2-4; clone_size: .; d_call: .; cdr3_nt: TGTGCCAGCAGCGTAGACGGGGCTGGGGACATTCAGTACTTC; cdr3_aa: CASSVDGAGDIQYF
v_call: TRBV11-1; j_call: TRBJ2-5; clone_size: many; d_call: TRBD2; cdr3_nt: TGTGCCAGCAGCCTAAGAACGAGGACTAGCGGGAGCGGAGAGACCCAGTACTTC; cdr3_aa: CASSLRTRTSGSGETQYF
v_call: TRBV9; j_call: TRBJ2-7; clone_size: .; d_call: .; cdr3_nt: TGTGCCAGCAGCGTAGAATCAGGGTTCTCCTACGAGCAGTACTTC; cdr3_aa: CASSVESGFSYEQYF
v_call: TRBV20-1; j_call: TRBJ2-3; clone_size: medium-sized; d_call: .; cdr3_nt: TGCAGTGCTATAGGCCCGGTCAGGACAGATACGCAGTATTTT; cdr3_aa: CSAIGPVRTDTQYF
v_call: TRBV7-9; j_call: TRBJ2-7; clone_size: large; d_call: .; cdr3_nt: TGTGCCAGCAGCCCTGACGGGAGCTCCTACGAGCAGTACTTC; cdr3_aa: CASSPDGSSYEQYF
v_call: TRBV6-6; j_call: TRBJ2-6; clone_size: medium-sized; d_call: .; cdr3_nt: TGTGCCAGCAGATTATCTGGATCTGGGGCCAACGTCCTGACTTTC; cdr3_aa: CASRLSGSGANVLTF
v_call: TRBV28; j_call: TRBJ2-7; clone_size: .; d_call: .; cdr3_nt: TGTGCCAGCAGTTTAAGGGGGGGCGGTTCCTACGAGCAGTACTTC; cdr3_aa: CASSLRGGGSYEQYF
v_call: TRBV7-2; j_call: TRBJ2-1; clone_size: .; d_call: .; cdr3_nt: TGTGCCAGCAGCTTAACCCCTAGGATGTTCTTC; cdr3_aa: CASSLTPRMFF
v_call: TRBV4-1; j_call: TRBJ1-2; clone_size: medium-sized; d_call: .; cdr3_nt: TGCGCCAGCAGCCAAGGAAGTTTTGGCTATGGCTACACCTTC; cdr3_aa: CASSQGSFGYGYTF
v_call: TRBV24-1; j_call: TRBJ2-1; clone_size: medium-sized; d_call: TRBD2; cdr3_nt: TGTGCCACCAGTGATCGGACTAGCGGTTACAATGAGCAGTTCTTC; cdr3_aa: CATSDRTSGYNEQFF
v_call: TRBV18; j_call: TRBJ2-4; clone_size: many; d_call: TRBD1; cdr3_nt: TGTGCCAGCTCACCACGGGGACAGCTAGCCAAAAACATTCAGTACTTC; cdr3_aa: CASSPRGQLAKNIQYF
v_call: TRBV6-5; j_call: TRBJ2-7; clone_size: large; d_call: TRBD2; cdr3_nt: TGTGCCAGCAGCCCCAGCGGGAGCTCCTACGAGCAGTACTTC; cdr3_aa: CASSPSGSSYEQYF
v_call: TRBV7-9; j_call: TRBJ2-1; clone_size: medium-sized; d_call: TRBD2; cdr3_nt: TGTGCCAGCAGCCCTACTAGCGGGAGGGCCACTGAGCAGTTCTTC; cdr3_aa: CASSPTSGRATEQFF
v_call: TRBV3-1; j_call: TRBJ1-3; clone_size: many; d_call: .; cdr3_nt: TGTGCCAGCAGCCAAGCCCCCGGAGTGAGGCGGGTTGGAAACACCATATATTTT; cdr3_aa: CASSQAPGVRRVGNTIYF
v_call: TRBV6-5; j_call: TRBJ2-7; clone_size: many; d_call: TRBD2; cdr3_nt: TGTGCCAGCGGCCTAGGGTTAGCGGGCGAGCAGTACTTC; cdr3_aa: CASGLGLAGEQYF
v_call: TRBV7-9; j_call: TRBJ2-7; clone_size: many; d_call: TRBD1; cdr3_nt: TGTGCCAGCAGCTTAGCAAGGGACAGAATTACACCCTACGAGCAGTACTTC; cdr3_aa: CASSLARDRITPYEQYF
v_call: TRBV6-4; j_call: TRBJ2-1; clone_size: many; d_call: .; cdr3_nt: TGTGCCAGCAGTGAGGGAGCGCGCCCCTACAATGAGCAGTTCTTC; cdr3_aa: CASSEGARPYNEQFF
v_call: TRBV7-9; j_call: TRBJ1-1; clone_size: medium-sized; d_call: TRBD1; cdr3_nt: TGTGCCAGCAGCCCCGGGACAGGGGGTGGAATCCCTGAAGCTTTCTTT; cdr3_aa: CASSPGTGGGIPEAFF
v_call: TRBV12-3/TRBV12-4; j_call: TRBJ2-3; clone_size: .; d_call: TRBD1; cdr3_nt: TGTGCCAGCAGTTTGTCGGGACAGGGGTTACAGGATACGCAGTATTTT; cdr3_aa: CASSLSGQGLQDTQYF
v_call: TRBV28; j_call: TRBJ1-2; clone_size: medium-sized; d_call: .; cdr3_nt: TGTGCCAGCAGTACACCCAGGGGAGGCTATGGCTACACCTTC; cdr3_aa: CASSTPRGGYGYTF
v_call: TRBV20-1; j_call: TRBJ2-1; clone_size: large; d_call: TRBD1; cdr3_nt: TGCAGTGCTGTACCCGGGACAGGGGGCTACAATGAGCAGTTCTTC; cdr3_aa: CSAVPGTGGYNEQFF